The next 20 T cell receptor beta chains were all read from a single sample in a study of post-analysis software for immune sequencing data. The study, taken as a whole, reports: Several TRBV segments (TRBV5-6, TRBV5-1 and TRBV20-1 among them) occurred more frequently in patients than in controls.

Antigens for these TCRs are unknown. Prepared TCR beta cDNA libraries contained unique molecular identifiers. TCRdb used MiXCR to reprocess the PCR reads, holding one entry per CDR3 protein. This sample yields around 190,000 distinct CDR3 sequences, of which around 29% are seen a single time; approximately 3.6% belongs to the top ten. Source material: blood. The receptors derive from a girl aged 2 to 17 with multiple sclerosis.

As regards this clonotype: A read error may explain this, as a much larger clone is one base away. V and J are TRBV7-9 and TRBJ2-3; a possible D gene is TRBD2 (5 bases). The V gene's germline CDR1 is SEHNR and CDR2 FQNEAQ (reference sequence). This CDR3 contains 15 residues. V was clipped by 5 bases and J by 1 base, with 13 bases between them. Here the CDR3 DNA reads TGTGCCAGCAGCCAACACGGGGTGGGCACAGATACGCAGTATTTT. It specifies CASSQHGVGTDTQYF.

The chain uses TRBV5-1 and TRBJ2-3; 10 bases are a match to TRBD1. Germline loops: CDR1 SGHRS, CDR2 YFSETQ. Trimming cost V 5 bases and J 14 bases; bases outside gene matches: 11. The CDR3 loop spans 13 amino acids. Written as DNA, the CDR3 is TGCGCCAGCAGACCCGGACAGGGGGAAAAACTGTATTTT. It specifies CASRPGQGEKLYF. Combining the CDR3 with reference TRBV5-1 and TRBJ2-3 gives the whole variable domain KAGVTQTPRYLIKTRGQQVTLSCSPISGHRSVSWYQQTPGQGLQFLFEYFSETQRNKGNFPGRFSGRQFSNSRSEMNVSTLELGDSALYLCASRPGQGEKLYFGPGTRLTVL.

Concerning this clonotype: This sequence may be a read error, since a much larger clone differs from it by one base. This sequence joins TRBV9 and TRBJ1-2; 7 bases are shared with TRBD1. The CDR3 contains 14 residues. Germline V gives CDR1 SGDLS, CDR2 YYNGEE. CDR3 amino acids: CARSVGQTGYGYTF. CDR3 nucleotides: TGTGCCCGCAGCGTGGGACAGACAGGGTATGGCTACACCTTC.

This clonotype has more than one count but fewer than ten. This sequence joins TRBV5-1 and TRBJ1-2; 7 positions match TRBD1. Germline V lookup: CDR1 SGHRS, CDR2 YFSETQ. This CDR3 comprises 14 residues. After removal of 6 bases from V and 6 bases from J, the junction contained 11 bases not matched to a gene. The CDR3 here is CASTNMTGLNGYTF. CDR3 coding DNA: TGCGCCAGCACCAACATGACAGGGTTAAATGGCTACACCTTC.

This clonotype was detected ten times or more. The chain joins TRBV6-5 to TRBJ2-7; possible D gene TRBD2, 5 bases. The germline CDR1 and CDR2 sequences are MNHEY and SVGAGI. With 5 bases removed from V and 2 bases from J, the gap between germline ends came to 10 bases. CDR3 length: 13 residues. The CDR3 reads CASSRPGTYEQYF. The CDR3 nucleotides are TGTGCCAGCAGTCGCCCCGGGACCTACGAGCAGTACTTC.

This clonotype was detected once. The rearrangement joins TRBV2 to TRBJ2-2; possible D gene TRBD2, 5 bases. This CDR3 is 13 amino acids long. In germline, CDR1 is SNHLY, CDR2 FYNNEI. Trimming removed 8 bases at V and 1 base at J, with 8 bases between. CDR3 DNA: TGTGCCAGCTTCGGAGGGAACACCGGGGAGCTGTTTTTT. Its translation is CASFGGNTGELFF.

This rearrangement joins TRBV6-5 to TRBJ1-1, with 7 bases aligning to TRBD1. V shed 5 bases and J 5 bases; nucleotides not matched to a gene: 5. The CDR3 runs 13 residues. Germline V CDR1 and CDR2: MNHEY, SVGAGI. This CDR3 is CASSPSTGTEAFF. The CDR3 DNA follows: TGTGCCAGCAGTCCCTCGACAGGGACTGAAGCTTTCTTT.

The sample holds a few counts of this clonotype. The CDR3 here is CASSRVTGGAGTDTQYF. For the CDR3, the DNA is TGCGCCAGCAGCAGGGTGACAGGGGGCGCGGGTACAGATACGCAGTATTTT. The J gene is TRBJ2-3, the V gene TRBV5-1; 10 nucleotides line up with TRBD1. V lost 4 bases, J lost 3 bases, and 11 bases stayed unmatched. This CDR3 region has 17 residues. Looked up from germline, CDR1 is SGHRS and CDR2 is YFSETQ.

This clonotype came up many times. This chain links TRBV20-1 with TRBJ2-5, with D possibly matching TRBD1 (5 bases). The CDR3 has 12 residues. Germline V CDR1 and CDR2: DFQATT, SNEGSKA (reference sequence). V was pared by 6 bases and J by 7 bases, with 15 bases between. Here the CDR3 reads CSAQDLLGTQYF. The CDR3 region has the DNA TGCAGTGCACAGGACCTTCTCGGGACCCAGTACTTC.

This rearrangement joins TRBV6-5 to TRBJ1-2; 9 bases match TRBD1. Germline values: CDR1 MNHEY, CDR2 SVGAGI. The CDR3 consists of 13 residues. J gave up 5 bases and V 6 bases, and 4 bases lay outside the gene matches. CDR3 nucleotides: TGTGCCAGCAGAACCGGGACAGGGTATGGCTACACCTTC. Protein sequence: CASRTGTGYGYTF.

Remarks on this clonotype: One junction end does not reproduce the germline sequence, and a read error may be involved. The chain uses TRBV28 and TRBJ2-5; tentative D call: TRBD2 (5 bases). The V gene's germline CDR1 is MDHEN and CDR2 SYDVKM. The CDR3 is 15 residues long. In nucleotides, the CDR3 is TGTGCCAACAGTTTCAATGTTGAGGGCGGAGAGGCCCAGTACTTC. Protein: CANSFNVEGGEAQYF.

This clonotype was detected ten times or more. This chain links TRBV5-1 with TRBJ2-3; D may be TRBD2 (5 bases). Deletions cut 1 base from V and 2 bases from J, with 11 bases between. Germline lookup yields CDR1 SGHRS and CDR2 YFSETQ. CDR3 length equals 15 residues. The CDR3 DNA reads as TGCGCCAGCAGCTTGACCAGCGGCCTCACAGATACGCAGTATTTT. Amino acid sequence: CASSLTSGLTDTQYF.

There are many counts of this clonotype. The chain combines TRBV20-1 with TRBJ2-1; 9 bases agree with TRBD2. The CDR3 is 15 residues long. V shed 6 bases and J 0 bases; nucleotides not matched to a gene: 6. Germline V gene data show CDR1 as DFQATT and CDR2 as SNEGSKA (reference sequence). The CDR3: CSAAGGPSSYNEQFF. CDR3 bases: TGCAGTGCAGCGGGGGGCCCTAGCTCCTACAATGAGCAGTTCTTC.

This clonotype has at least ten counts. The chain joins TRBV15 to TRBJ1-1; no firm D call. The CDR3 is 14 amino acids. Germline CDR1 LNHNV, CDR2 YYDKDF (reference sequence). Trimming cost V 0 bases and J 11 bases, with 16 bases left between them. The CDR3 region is CATSRDRSSLSAFF. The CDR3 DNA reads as TGTGCCACCAGCAGAGACAGGTCCAGTCTCAGCGCTTTCTTT. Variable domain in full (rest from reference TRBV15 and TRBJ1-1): DAMVIQNPRYQVTQFGKPVTLSCSQTLNHNVMYWYQQKSSQAPKLLFHYYDKDFNNEADTPDNFQSRRPNTSFCFLDIRSPGLGDTAMYLCATSRDRSSLSAFFGQGTRLTVV.

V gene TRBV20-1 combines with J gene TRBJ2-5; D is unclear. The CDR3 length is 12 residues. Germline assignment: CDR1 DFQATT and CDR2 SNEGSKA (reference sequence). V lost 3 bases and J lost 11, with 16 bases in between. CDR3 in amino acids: CSARGPSYGQYF. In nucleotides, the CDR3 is TGCAGTGCTAGGGGCCCCTCCTACGGGCAGTACTTC.

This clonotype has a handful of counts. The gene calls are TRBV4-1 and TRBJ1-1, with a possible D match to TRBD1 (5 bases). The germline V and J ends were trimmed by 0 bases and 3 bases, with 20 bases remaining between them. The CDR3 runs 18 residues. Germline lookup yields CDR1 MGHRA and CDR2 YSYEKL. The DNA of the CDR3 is TGCGCCAGCAGCCAAGACGCGCAGGGAATTTGGGAAGACACTGAAGCTTTCTTT. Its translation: CASSQDAQGIWEDTEAFF.

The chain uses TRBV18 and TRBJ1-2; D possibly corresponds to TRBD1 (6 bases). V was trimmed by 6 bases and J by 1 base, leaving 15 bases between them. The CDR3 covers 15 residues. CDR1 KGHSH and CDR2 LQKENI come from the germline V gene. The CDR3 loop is CASSHDRNFNYGYTF. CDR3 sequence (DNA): TGTGCCAGCTCCCACGACAGGAACTTTAACTATGGCTACACCTTC.

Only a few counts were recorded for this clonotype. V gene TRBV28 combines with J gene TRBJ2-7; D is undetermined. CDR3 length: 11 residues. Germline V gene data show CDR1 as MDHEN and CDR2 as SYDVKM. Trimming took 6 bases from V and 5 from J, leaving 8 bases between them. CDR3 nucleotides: TGTGCCAGCAGATCCCTCCACGAGCAGTACTTC. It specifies CASRSLHEQYF.

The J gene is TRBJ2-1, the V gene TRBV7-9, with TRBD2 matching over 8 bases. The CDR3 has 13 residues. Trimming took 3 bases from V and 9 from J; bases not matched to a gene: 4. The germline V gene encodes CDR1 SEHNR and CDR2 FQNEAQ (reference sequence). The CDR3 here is CASSFREGVEQFF. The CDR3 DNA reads TGTGCCAGCAGCTTCCGGGAGGGGGTTGAGCAGTTCTTC. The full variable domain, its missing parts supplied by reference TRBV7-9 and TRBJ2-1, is DTGVSQNPRHKITKRGQNVTFRCDPISEHNRLYWYRQTLGQGPEFLTYFQNEAQLEKSRLLSDRFSAERPKGSFSTLEIQRTEQGDSAMYLCASSFREGVEQFFGPGTRLTVL.

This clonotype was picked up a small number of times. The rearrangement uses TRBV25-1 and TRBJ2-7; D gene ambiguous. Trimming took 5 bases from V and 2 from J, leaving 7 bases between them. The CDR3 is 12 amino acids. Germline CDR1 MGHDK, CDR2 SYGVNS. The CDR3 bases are TGTGCCAGCAGTCCGGGCCCCTACGAGCAGTACTTC. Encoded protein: CASSPGPYEQYF.